The rows below give T cell receptor beta chains drawn from one sample of a study of T-cell memory formation after mild COVID-19. TCRdb recomputed calls from the 5' RACE reads with MiXCR, one row per CDR3 protein. Counted here are tens of thousands of distinct CDR3 sequences, approximately 15% occurring once; the ten biggest clones make up around 31%. The sample comprised PBMCs or a T cell subset sorted from them (not recorded which). The receptors come from an adult woman who had mild COVID-19 (a few samples of this study predate the infection). Cell type and time point are not known. Both conserved end residues are part of each CDR3. A D gene is named only where the DNA matches it firmly. The listing skips clone size in some rows; elsewhere it reads once, few, many or a size class.

CDR3	DNA	J	V	size	D
CASSSAGWNTEAFF	TGTGCCAGCAGCTCGGCAGGCTGGAACACTGAAGCTTTCTTT	TRBJ1-1	TRBV7-9	.	.
CATGTGDTGELFF	TGTGCCACCGGGACAGGGGACACCGGGGAGCTGTTTTTT	TRBJ2-2	TRBV6-1	.	TRBD1
CSVLVLALSNQPQHF	TGCAGCGTTCTTGTTTTGGCGTTGAGCAATCAGCCCCAGCATTTT	TRBJ1-5	TRBV29-1	few	.
CASSHQRAEYEQYF	TGTGCCAGCAGTCACCAGAGGGCAGAATACGAGCAGTACTTC	TRBJ2-7	TRBV12-3/TRBV12-4	once	.
CASSQGFGAWEQYF	TGCGCCAGCAGCCAAGGGTTCGGGGCGTGGGAGCAGTACTTC	TRBJ2-7	TRBV4-1	few	.
CASSLGQGDSYEQYF	TGTGCCAGCAGCTTAGGGCAGGGGGACTCCTACGAGCAGTACTTC	TRBJ2-7	TRBV7-8	few	TRBD1
CASSLGRGMSTEAFF	TGCGCCAGCAGCTTGGGTCGGGGAATGAGCACTGAAGCTTTCTTT	TRBJ1-1	TRBV5-1	.	.
CASSLTGAYSGANVLTF	TGTGCCAGCAGCTTAACCGGGGCCTACTCTGGGGCCAACGTCCTGACTTTC	TRBJ2-6	TRBV7-9	.	.
CASSLAVGNSPLHF	TGTGCCAGCAGCTTAGCGGTGGGGAATTCACCCCTCCACTTT	TRBJ1-6	TRBV7-9	.	.
CASSYSGTSGYEQYF	TGTGCCAGCAGTTACTCCGGGACTAGCGGCTACGAGCAGTACTTC	TRBJ2-7	TRBV6-5	few	TRBD2
CATSGHMGETQYF	TGTGCCACCTCGGGCCATATGGGAGAGACCCAGTACTTC	TRBJ2-5	TRBV24-1	few	.
CASSQGIQGREHEQYF	TGCGCCAGCAGCCAAGGTATACAGGGCAGGGAGCACGAGCAGTACTTC	TRBJ2-7	TRBV4-1	.	.
CASSSRDSPISGANVLTF	TGTGCCAGCAGCTCTAGGGACTCCCCCATCTCTGGGGCCAACGTCCTGACTTTC	TRBJ2-6	TRBV13	.	.
CASSNTGTGGEQYF	TGCGCCAGCAGCAACACCGGGACAGGGGGCGAGCAGTACTTC	TRBJ2-7	TRBV5-1	.	TRBD1
CASSLGSTGGLYEQFF	TGTGCCAGCAGCTTAGGGAGCACAGGGGGTCTCTATGAGCAGTTCTTC	TRBJ2-1	TRBV7-8	.	TRBD1
CASSASGSYEQYF	TGTGCTAGCAGCGCCTCAGGGTCCTACGAGCAGTACTTC	TRBJ2-7	TRBV7-7	.	.
CASSYSGSSTDTQYF	TGTGCCAGCAGTTACTCGGGCAGCAGCACAGATACGCAGTATTTT	TRBJ2-3	TRBV6-6	few	.
CASSLERPSTDTQYF	TGCGCCAGCAGCTTGGAAAGGCCCAGCACAGATACGCAGTATTTT	TRBJ2-3	TRBV5-1	few	.
CSARVRNTEAFF	TGCAGTGCTAGGGTCAGGAACACTGAAGCTTTCTTT	TRBJ1-1	TRBV20-1	.	.
CASSLGAPGAHEQFF	TGTGCCAGCAGCTTAGGAGCGCCGGGGGCTCATGAGCAGTTCTTC	TRBJ2-1	TRBV7-6	.	.
CASSLSGGEADTQYF	TGTGCCAGCAGCTTATCAGGGGGCGAAGCAGATACGCAGTATTTT	TRBJ2-3	TRBV7-6	.	TRBD1
CASSLVSRGPGTEAFF	TGTGCCAGCAGCCTCGTTTCGAGGGGGCCGGGCACTGAAGCTTTCTTT	TRBJ1-1	TRBV7-9	few	TRBD1